A single sample is the source of the 14 T cell receptor beta chains below, sequenced in a study of post-analysis software for immune sequencing data (dated by TCRdb to the mid-2010s). What the research found in general, with its limitations: Four to six TRBV segments, including TRBV5-6, TRBV5-1 and TRBV20-1, were significantly more frequent in patients than controls.

These receptors' targets are unknown. The method was PCR. These reads were obtained on an Illumina HiSeq 2500. Unique molecular identifiers were incorporated into TCR beta cDNA libraries to reduce PCR and sequencing biases. TCRdb trimmed the raw reads at Q25, called clones with MiXCR and kept productive beta chains. Rows matching on CDR3 protein sequence are summarized as one entry with the most common DNA and genes. The sample table lists roughly 620,000 distinct CDR3 sequences, roughly 47% of them with a count of one. The top ten hold about 1.5% of the sample. The source material was blood. Receptor source: a girl aged 10 to 17 with multiple sclerosis.

This clonotype was observed a few times. CDR3 sequence reads: CSARGVTQYF. CDR3 in DNA: TGCAGTGCCAGGGGGGTTACGCAGTATTTT. The chain employs TRBV20-1 and TRBJ2-3; TRBD1 might be the D (7 bases). CDR1 and CDR2 (germline): DFQATT, SNEGSKA (reference sequence). CDR3 length equals 10 residues. Trimming left V 6 bases short and J 8 bases short, with 9 bases between.

V usage is TRBV7-9 and J usage is TRBJ2-7; 9 bases are a match to TRBD1. Germline CDR1 reads SEHNR; CDR2 reads FQNEAQ (reference sequence). The ends lost 4 bases at V and 5 bases at J; junction bases unmatched: 9. The CDR3 runs to 15 residues. The chain's CDR3 is CASSSTTDRGDEQYF. Here the CDR3 DNA reads TGTGCCAGCAGCTCAACCACGGACAGGGGTGACGAGCAGTACTTC.

This clonotype was counted a few times. The chain links TRBV29-1 to TRBJ2-1; the D call may be TRBD1 or TRBD2 (5 bases each). The CDR3 loop spans 18 amino acids. Germline CDR1 is SQVTM and CDR2 is ANQGSEA. Trimming shortened V by 7 bases and J by 4 bases, and 29 bases separated the two germline ends. Here the CDR3 reads CSAALRGPWDLVYNEQFF. The CDR3 nucleotides read TGCAGCGCCGCCCTCCGGGGCCCCTGGGATCTCGTGTACAATGAGCAGTTCTTC.

This clonotype has just a few counts. This rearrangement joins TRBV7-6 to TRBJ2-5; tentative D call: TRBD2 (5 bases). Germline V lookup: CDR1 SGHVS, CDR2 FNYEAQ. V was pared by 1 base and J by 5 bases, with 11 bases between. This CDR3 spans 14 amino acids. CDR3 in amino acids: CASSLDTQRETQYF. The DNA of the CDR3 is TGTGCCAGCAGCTTAGATACCCAGCGGGAGACCCAGTACTTC.

CDR3 sequence (DNA): TGCAGTGCTATAGGACTAGCGGGAGCCCCTTATACGCAGTATTTT. Translating it yields CSAIGLAGAPYTQYF. This chain links TRBV20-1 with TRBJ2-3; 13 positions agree with TRBD2. The ends lost 4 bases at V and 7 bases at J; junction bases unmatched: 8. CDR3 size: 15 residues. Germline values: CDR1 DFQATT, CDR2 SNEGSKA (reference sequence).

This clonotype appeared once. The chain employs TRBV6-5 and TRBJ2-3; 9 bases match TRBD2. The ends lost 0 bases at V and 1 base at J; junction bases unmatched: 11. This CDR3 spans 19 amino acids. Germline loops: CDR1 MNHEY, CDR2 SVGAGI. The CDR3 spells CASSYSFLAGGPRTDTQYF. The CDR3 nucleotides are TGTGCCAGCAGTTACTCGTTTCTGGCGGGAGGGCCTCGCACAGATACGCAGTATTTT.

J is TRBJ2-1 and V is TRBV4-1; the D is unclear. CDR1 and CDR2 (germline): MGHRA, YSYEKL. This CDR3 region has 12 residues. Between the trimmed V and J ends, which lost 2 bases and 5 bases, there was a span of 4 bases. CDR3 sequence (DNA): TGCGCCAGCAGCCAAATTAACAATGAGCAGTTCTTC. Encoded protein: CASSQINNEQFF.

This clonotype was observed a few times. The chain is built from TRBV12-3 or TRBV12-4 and TRBJ1-4, with TRBD1 matching over 12 bases. Unmatched junction bases numbered 8, after V lost 5 bases and J lost 4 bases. CDR3 length: 17 residues. CDR3 loop: CASSPGQGAPGNEKLFF. CDR3 sequence (DNA): TGTGCCAGCAGTCCGGGACAGGGGGCGCCAGGTAATGAAAAACTGTTTTTT.

Regarding this clonotype: Germline and junction disagree at one end, which may indicate a read error. The rearrangement joins TRBV6-4 to TRBJ2-1; D ambiguous. CDR1 MRHNA and CDR2 SNTAGT come from the germline V gene. CDR3 length: 14 residues. CDR3 loop: CASSDYKHNNELFF. DNA of the CDR3: TGTGCCAGCAGTGACTACAAGCATAACAATGAGCTGTTCTTC.

The V gene is TRBV12-3 or TRBV12-4, the J gene TRBJ2-1, with 12 bases identical to TRBD2. The ends lost 5 bases at V and 10 bases at J; junction bases unmatched: 12. The CDR3 spans 16 residues. CDR3 region: CASSPTSGSPPREQFF. The CDR3 DNA sequence: TGTGCCAGCAGTCCGACTAGCGGGAGCCCGCCTCGGGAGCAGTTCTTC.

The rearrangement joins TRBV6-5 to TRBJ2-5; 12 bases fit TRBD2. The trim removed 2 bases at V and 2 bases at J, leaving 0 bases unmatched. CDR3 size: 15 residues. Germline values: CDR1 MNHEY, CDR2 SVGAGI. The chain's CDR3 is CASSYTSGRQETQYF. The CDR3 coding sequence is TGTGCCAGCAGTTACACTAGCGGGAGGCAAGAGACCCAGTACTTC.

The rearrangement uses TRBV3-1 and TRBJ2-5; D may be TRBD2 (6 bases). The J call is doubtful: the DNA matches TRBJ2-7 better. The CDR3 has 16 residues. Germline CDR1 LGHDT, CDR2 YNNKEL (reference sequence). The CDR3: CASSSRGTRTSYEQYF. Written as DNA, the CDR3 is TGTGCCAGCAGCTCTCGGGGGACCCGGACCTCCTACGAGCAGTACTTC.

The genes are TRBV4-1 and TRBJ2-3, with 7 positions matching TRBD2. CDR3 length equals 17 residues. Germline V gene lookup returns CDR1 MGHRA and CDR2 YSYEKL. J lost 1 base, V lost 4 bases, and 11 bases had no gene match. The CDR3 nucleotides are TGCGCCAGCAGCCCCAATTTACTAGCGACAGGCACAGATACGCAGTATTTT. It is translated as CASSPNLLATGTDTQYF.

The DNA of the CDR3 is TGTGCCAGCAGCTTGGTAGCGCCAGGGGAAGTCTATGGCTACACCTTC. It encodes CASSLVAPGEVYGYTF. The chain carries TRBV5-5 and TRBJ1-2, with a possible D match to TRBD1 (6 bases). The germline gives CDR1 SGHKS, CDR2 YYEKEE (reference sequence). The CDR3 is 16 amino acids. Trimming removed 0 bases at V and 4 bases at J, with 16 bases between.